This T cell receptor beta chain was found in a study of OX40 agonist ivuxolimab in advanced cancers. Broader study findings: Expanded clones were, on average, more numerous among CD8+ T cells than CD4+.

Comments on this clone: The antigen remains undetermined.

This CDR3 spans 14 amino acids. Trimming removed 7 bases from V and 4 bases from J; junction bases left unmatched: 4. Germline V gene lookup returns CDR1 SNHLY and CDR2 FYNNEI. Assay: immunoSEQ multiplex PCR; the TCRdb copy retains only in-frame clones and omits some. The sample holds some 50,000 clones, approximately 88% seen once. The input for sequencing was CD4+ or CD8+ T cells sorted from blood, taken in a trial of the OX40 agonist ivuxolimab. The clonotype was recovered from an adult with an advanced solid tumor such as melanoma, head and neck, liver or kidney cancer. The chain joins TRBV2 to TRBJ2-2; 9 positions agree with TRBD1. CDR3 residues: CASNGQGRTGELFF. In DNA, the CDR3 is TGTGCCAGCAATGGACAGGGGCGCACCGGGGAGCTGTTTTTT. The whole variable domain, filled in from reference TRBV2 and TRBJ2-2, reads EPEVTQTPSHQVTQMGQEVILRCVPISNHLYFYWYRQILGQKVEFLVSFYNNEISEKSEIFDDQFSVERPDGSNFTLKIRSTKLEDSAMYFCASNGQGRTGELFFGEGSRLTVL.